A single T cell receptor (beta chain) is shown here with its context. Its target is unknown. The sample originates from a study of PD-1 blockade in classical Hodgkin lymphoma. Assay used: immunoSEQ multiplex PCR; TCRdb lists only in-frame clones, some missing. In the table there are fewer than 25,000 clones, approximately 90% of which are singletons. Regarding the study as a whole: It was reported that newly diagnosed patients had less baseline TCR diversity than healthy donors.

Sample time point: cycle 4 day 1 (C4D1), after 6 weeks of nivolumab. All patients experienced relapse after autologous stem cell transplantation, and brentuximab vedotin exposure was variable. Losses at the gene ends were 1 base for V and 0 bases for J; bases not matched to a gene: 4. Germline V lookup: CDR1 SGHRS, CDR2 YFSETQ. The length of the CDR3 is 16 residues. This chain connects TRBV5-1 to TRBJ2-1, with 7 bases lining up with TRBD2. Specimen: peripheral blood mononuclear cells (PBMCs), collected before the fourth cycle of nivolumab. The receptor was derived from a human donor with classical Hodgkin lymphoma. CDR3 nucleotide sequence: TGCGCCAGCAGCTTGCGGGGCGGGAGCTCCTACAATGAGCAGTTCTTC. Amino acids: CASSLRGGSSYNEQFF.